This note documents a single TCR beta chain sequence. Participants had their cohort set by participant-reported clinical history. The sample belongs to a study of blood T cell repertoires in COVID-19. Study summary: In each case, the material was cDNA or gDNA derived from T cells, B-cell-depleted T cells, or PBMCs.

With 7 bases removed from V and 5 bases from J, the gap between germline ends came to 14 bases. CDR1 and CDR2 from the germline V gene are LNHDA and SQIVND (reference sequence). The CDR3 loop spans 14 amino acids. In the original workflow: How many nucleated cells were present was estimated from reference gene primer amplification. Generated by immunoSEQ multiplex PCR, the TCRdb table keeps only in-frame clones and is missing some. V and J calls and clone size are copied from that table; D and trimming were computed from the DNA. The sample has 400,000 or so clones; 90% are singletons. V is TRBV19 and J is TRBJ1-4, with D uncertain. What was sequenced was PBMCs or T cells enriched from blood (not recorded which). The TCR sequence derives from a young man who had recovered from COVID-19. The CDR3 reads CASKSWERNEKLFF. CDR3 nucleotide sequence: TGTGCCAGTAAGTCCTGGGAGAGGAATGAAAAACTGTTTTTT.